This is a list of T cell receptor beta chains from one sample in a study of identical twins. MiXCR, run by TCRdb on the 5' RACE reads, gives a single entry per CDR3 protein. Of 1.5 million to 2 million distinct CDR3 sequences in the sample, about 30% are singletons; the top ten hold around 0.3%. Sequencing input: cord blood. These receptors originate from a newborn girl in good health. The CDR3 runs from the conserved cysteine through the conserved F or W. The order of the fields is D gene, clone size, J gene, V gene, CDR3 protein, CDR3 DNA. The D gene is left open where the match is weak. Clone size is shown for a subset of rows, as once, few, many or a class of expanded clone.

. | . | TRBJ2-1 | TRBV15 | CATSRDASEQFF | TGTGCCACCAGCAGAGACGCAAGTGAGCAGTTCTTC
. | . | TRBJ2-7 | TRBV15 | CATSRDLISYEQYF | TGTGCCACCAGCAGAGATCTAATTAGCTACGAGCAGTACTTC
. | few | TRBJ2-5 | TRBV9 | CASSVSVLYNEQYF | TGTGCCAGCAGCGTTAGTGTACTTTACAATGAGCAGTACTTC
. | many | TRBJ2-5 | TRBV12-3/TRBV12-4 | CASSPRTLQETQYF | TGTGCCAGCAGTCCCCGGACCCTTCAAGAGACCCAGTACTTC
. | . | TRBJ2-1 | TRBV3-1 | CASSQALDRDNEQFF | TGTGCCAGCAGCCAAGCTCTCGACCGGGACAATGAGCAGTTCTTC
. | . | TRBJ2-1 | TRBV20-1 | CSAENYTSSYNEQFF | TGCAGTGCTGAGAATTACACAAGCTCCTACAATGAGCAGTTCTTC
. | . | TRBJ1-1 | TRBV19 | CASIKTSNTEAFF | TGTGCCAGTATTAAAACCTCGAACACTGAAGCTTTCTTT
. | . | TRBJ2-5 | TRBV20-1 | CSASRLVLVGETQYF | TGCAGTGCTAGTCGACTAGTCCTTGTCGGAGAGACCCAGTACTTC
. | few | TRBJ1-2 | TRBV5-5 | CASSHVATVYGYTF | TGTGCCAGCAGCCACGTCGCAACGGTCTATGGCTACACCTTC
TRBD1 | . | TRBJ2-1 | TRBV24-1 | CATSDGTVLNSYNEQFF | TGTGCCACCAGTGATGGGACAGTTTTAAACTCCTACAATGAGCAGTTCTTC
. | many | TRBJ2-4 | TRBV2 | CASSVGIQYF | TGTGCCAGCAGTGTGGGCATTCAGTACTTC
TRBD2 | few | TRBJ2-1 | TRBV2 | CASSYVTSAERDEQFF | TGTGCCAGCAGTTACGTGACTAGCGCGGAGAGGGATGAGCAGTTCTTC
TRBD1 | few | TRBJ1-6 | TRBV12-3/TRBV12-4 | CASSFRGFNSPLHF | TGTGCCAGCAGTTTCAGGGGGTTTAATTCACCCCTCCACTTT
. | . | TRBJ2-1 | TRBV9 | CASNRGADYNEQFF | TGTGCCAGCAACCGGGGGGCCGACTACAATGAGCAGTTCTTC
. | . | TRBJ2-1 | TRBV3-1 | CASSLRGNYNEHFF | TGTGCCAGCAGCCTGCGGGGCAACTACAATGAGCACTTCTTC
. | . | TRBJ2-7 | TRBV7-8 | CASSLSGGVGEQYF | TGTGCCAGCAGCTTATCCGGGGGTGTAGGCGAGCAGTACTTC
. | few | TRBJ2-3 | TRBV20-1 | CSASPDSSTDTQYF | TGCAGTGCTTCTCCCGACAGTAGCACAGATACGCAGTATTTT
TRBD1 | few | TRBJ2-1 | TRBV25-1 | CASSGQGANNEQFF | TGTGCCAGCTCTGGACAGGGGGCAAACAATGAGCAGTTCTTC
TRBD2 | few | TRBJ2-1 | TRBV7-8 | CASSLRLAGGYYNEQFF | TGTGCCAGCAGCCTACGACTAGCGGGGGGGTATTACAATGAGCAGTTCTTC
TRBD1 | . | TRBJ1-5 | TRBV20-1 | CSAIGTGEGQPQHF | TGCAGTGCTATCGGGACAGGGGAGGGTCAGCCCCAGCATTTT
TRBD1 | . | TRBJ2-7 | TRBV7-2 | CASSSPTGETQYF | TGTGCCAGCAGCTCACCGACAGGGGAGACTCAGTACTTC
. | . | TRBJ2-1 | TRBV5-1 | CASSLVRVNNEQFF | TGCGCCAGCAGCTTGGTAAGGGTGAACAATGAGCAGTTCTTC
TRBD2 | few | TRBJ2-1 | TRBV5-1 | CASSLRGLAGGQSSYNEQFF | TGCGCCAGCAGCCTGCGTGGATTAGCGGGGGGCCAAAGCTCCTACAATGAGCAGTTCTTC
TRBD2 | . | TRBJ2-7 | TRBV3-1 | CASSHGTRNLRQYF | TGTGCCAGCAGCCACGGGACTAGGAACCTTAGGCAGTACTTC
. | few | TRBJ1-2 | TRBV12-3/TRBV12-4 | CASSPTGQSYGYTF | TGTGCCAGCAGTCCCACAGGGCAGTCTTATGGCTACACCTTC
. | . | TRBJ1-4 | TRBV4-1 | CASSPNPAATNEKLFF | TGCGCCAGCAGCCCCAACCCGGCTGCAACTAATGAAAAACTGTTTTTT
TRBD1 | . | TRBJ1-2 | TRBV5-5 | CASRPDRGRGYTF | TGTGCCAGCAGGCCGGACAGGGGGCGAGGCTACACCTTC
. | . | TRBJ2-7 | TRBV6-2/TRBV6-3 | CASSYEGRGSYEQYF | TGTGCCAGCAGTTACGAGGGCAGGGGATCTTACGAGCAGTACTTC
TRBD2 | few | TRBJ2-1 | TRBV4-2 | CASSSAGTSGVEEQFF | TGTGCCAGCAGCTCAGCCGGGACTAGCGGGGTGGAGGAGCAGTTCTTC
. | . | TRBJ1-1 | TRBV29-1 | CSVAAGTEAFF | TGCAGCGTTGCGGCGGGCACTGAAGCTTTCTTT
TRBD2 | few | TRBJ2-5 | TRBV29-1 | CSAGGAKTQYF | TGCAGCGCCGGGGGGGCAAAGACCCAGTACTTC